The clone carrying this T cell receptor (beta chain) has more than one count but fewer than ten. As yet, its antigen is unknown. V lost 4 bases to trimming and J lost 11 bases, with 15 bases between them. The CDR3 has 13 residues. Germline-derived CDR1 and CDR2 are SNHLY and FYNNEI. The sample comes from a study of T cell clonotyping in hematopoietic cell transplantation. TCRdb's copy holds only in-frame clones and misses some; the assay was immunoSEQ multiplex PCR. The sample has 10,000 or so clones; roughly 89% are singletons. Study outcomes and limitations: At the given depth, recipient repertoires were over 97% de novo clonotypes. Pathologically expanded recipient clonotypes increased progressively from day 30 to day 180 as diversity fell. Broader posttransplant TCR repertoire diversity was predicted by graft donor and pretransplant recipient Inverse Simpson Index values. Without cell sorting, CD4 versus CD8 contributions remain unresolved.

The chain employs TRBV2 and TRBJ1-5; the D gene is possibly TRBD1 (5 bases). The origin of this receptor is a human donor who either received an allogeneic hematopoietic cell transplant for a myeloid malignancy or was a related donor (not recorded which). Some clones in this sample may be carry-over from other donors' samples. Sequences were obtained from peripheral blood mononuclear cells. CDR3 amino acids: CASSAGGGWAQHF. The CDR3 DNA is TGTGCCAGCAGTGCAGGTGGGGGATGGGCCCAGCATTTT. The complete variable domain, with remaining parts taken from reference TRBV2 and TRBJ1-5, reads EPEVTQTPSHQVTQMGQEVILRCVPISNHLYFYWYRQILGQKVEFLVSFYNNEISEKSEIFDDQFSVERPDGSNFTLKIRSTKLEDSAMYFCASSAGGGWAQHFGDGTRLSIL.